This TCR beta chain was sequenced in a study of Ad26.COV2.S vaccination and SARS-CoV-2 variants. The study, taken as a whole, reports: Substantial response breadth was reportedly seen for spike-specific CD8+ and CD4+ T cells after vaccination. In TCR breadth and depth analyses, total T cell responses may have been underestimated.

Clones were sequenced by immunoSEQ multiplex PCR, and TCRdb holds only the in-frame ones, with some missing. The sample lists 75,000 to 100,000 clones; roughly 85% were seen once. Trimming pared 3 bases from V and 2 bases from J, leaving 13 bases between. Germline-derived CDR1 and CDR2 are MGHRA and YSYEKL. The CDR3 totals 15 residues. Note on this clone: What it binds is unknown.

The chain recombines TRBV4-1 with TRBJ1-2, with D maybe TRBD1 (6 bases). The clonotype originates from a human donor who had recovered from COVID-19. The sample here was peripheral blood, taken after recovery from COVID-19. The CDR3 coding sequence is TGCGCCAGCAGCCAGAACCAGGACAGCAACTATGGCTACACCTTC. It translates to CASSQNQDSNYGYTF.